A selection of T cell receptor beta chains follows, all from one sample in a study of blood T cell repertoires in COVID-19. Profiled with immunoSEQ multiplex PCR; TCRdb holds only in-frame clones, not every one. The sample shows 140,000 to 150,000 clones, around 90% of them seen only once. The specimen was peripheral blood. The source is an older man with acute or convalescent COVID-19. Each CDR3 is given with its conserved first and last residue.

J gene	V gene	CDR3 protein
TRBJ2-1	TRBV6-5	CASNRGGFNEQFF
TRBJ1-1	TRBV19	CASSFLQGTEAFF
TRBJ2-5	TRBV19	CASIGRGQGGETQYF
TRBJ2-1	TRBV15	CATSRSGGESGKAYNEQFF
TRBJ1-4	TRBV25-1	CASSGVGAGEKLFF
TRBJ2-1	TRBV2	CASSELVSINEQFF
TRBJ1-6	TRBV6-5	CASSPRGSPLHF
TRBJ2-1	TRBV11-3	CASSLDTHNEQFF
TRBJ2-3	TRBV7-9	CASSFGLAGLDTQYF
TRBJ1-2	TRBV11-2	CASSLSDRGRGNYGYTF
TRBJ1-6	TRBV10-3	CAGGQGSYNSPLHF
TRBJ1-2	TRBV10-3	CAISERTTGYTF